This T cell receptor (beta chain) is from a study of cytomegalovirus exposure and HLA in healthy donors. General study points: Several of the most significant clusters were apparently associated with common viral pathogens in a later analysis.

Researchers ran the PCR with 60 Vbeta and 13 Jbeta primers. Produced via immunoSEQ multiplex PCR; TCRdb's table is partial and in-frame only. The profile shows roughly 200,000 clones, roughly 80% of them singletons. Concerning this clone itself: Its cognate antigen is unknown.

This CDR3 comprises 19 residues. This receptor was identified in a woman younger than 35 in good health and CMV-seronegative. The sequencing input was PBMCs. The chain combines TRBV21-1 with TRBJ1-1. TRBV21-1 represents a pseudogene. The CDR3 spells CASSKTCCVSTAGNTEAFF. Here the CDR3 DNA reads TGTGCCAGCAGCAAAACCTGCTGCGTGTCGACGGCGGGGAACACTGAAGCTTTCTTT.